These 11 T cell receptor beta chains were sequenced from one sample in a study of a mutant IDH1 vaccine in newly diagnosed glioma. Indicated time point: week 47, end of study. Every vaccination contained 300 ug of the mutant IDH1 20-mer peptide and was paired with topical imiquimod. Assay used: immunoSEQ multiplex PCR; TCRdb lists only in-frame clones, some missing. This sample has over 30,000 clones, with around nine tenths found just once. These TCRs' antigens remain unknown. The source was PBMCs, collected from a glioma patient whose treatment included an IDH1 peptide vaccine. These receptors came from a woman aged 25 to 39 with glioma.

The chain carries TRBV7-8 and TRBJ1-1; D gene uncertain. The V end was cut by 5 bases, the J end by 0 bases, with 10 bases between. CDR1 and CDR2 (germline): SGHVS, FQNEAQ. This CDR3 contains 14 residues. For the CDR3, the DNA is TGTGCCAGCAGCCCAAGACAAATGAACACTGAAGCTTTCTTT. It codes for CASSPRQMNTEAFF.

The sample holds one count of this clone. The chain carries TRBV6-1 and TRBJ1-1; TRBD1 might be the D (6 bases). Germline-derived CDR1 and CDR2 are MNHNS and SASEGT. V lost 2 bases and J lost 0, with 13 bases in between. The CDR3 extends over 16 amino acids. CDR3 DNA: TGTGCCAGCAGTGAATTCGGGGGCCTTATGAACACTGAAGCTTTCTTT. This gives the protein CASSEFGGLMNTEAFF.

This clone was detected only once. This sequence joins TRBV6-5 and TRBJ1-1, with D unclear. This CDR3 has 16 amino acids. Per germline, CDR1 MNHEY and CDR2 SVGAGI. V shed 2 bases and J shed 1 base, with 14 bases lying between them. CDR3 DNA: TGTGCCAGCAGTTACGGGCCCCGTCGGCGGAACACTGAAGCTTTCTTT. Amino acid sequence: CASSYGPRRRNTEAFF.

This chain joins TRBV6-1 and TRBJ2-7; D is unclear. Trimming shortened V by 2 bases and J by 6 bases, and 14 bases separated the two germline ends. Germline V gene sequence: CDR1 MNHNS, CDR2 SASEGT. This CDR3 is 14 amino acids long. The CDR3 nucleotides read TGTGCCAGCAGTGAACGGTTGATCCCCTCCGAGCAGTACTTC. Protein: CASSERLIPSEQYF.

This clone was counted a single time. The gene calls are TRBV5-6 and TRBJ1-4; weak D call: TRBD1 (6 bases). The germline V gene encodes CDR1 SGHDT and CDR2 YYEEEE. The CDR3 is 14 amino acids. Trimming stripped 2 bases from V and 3 bases from J, with 8 bases between. CDR3 nucleotides: TGTGCCAGCAGCTTCAGGGGCCCTAATGAAAAACTGTTTTTT. As protein: CASSFRGPNEKLFF.

V gene TRBV6-6 combines with J gene TRBJ1-1; weak D call: TRBD1 (5 bases). V was trimmed by 6 bases and J by 4 bases, leaving 6 bases between them. This CDR3 has 11 residues. From germline, CDR1 is MNHNY and CDR2 SVGAGI (reference sequence). The CDR3 nucleotides are TGTGCCAGCAGCGGGACCACTGAAGCTTTCTTT. Encoded protein: CASSGTTEAFF.

This rearrangement joins TRBV9 to TRBJ1-2; the match to TRBD1 covers 9 bases. Germline values: CDR1 SGDLS, CDR2 YYNGEE. V shed 0 bases, J shed 4 bases, and the junction held 7 bases outside the gene matches. CDR3 length equals 16 residues. The CDR3 coding sequence is TGTGCCAGCAGCGTAGTGGGGACAGGGCTTTCCTATGGCTACACCTTC. Its protein product is CASSVVGTGLSYGYTF.

This sequence joins TRBV4-1 and TRBJ1-4; D call uncertain. The germline V gene has CDR1 MGHRA and CDR2 YSYEKL. The CDR3 spans 16 residues. The germline V and J ends were trimmed by 3 bases and 5 bases, with 16 bases remaining between them. CDR3 DNA: TGCGCCAGCAGCCACGGTTGGAGGCAGCGAAATGAAAAACTGTTTTTT. It specifies CASSHGWRQRNEKLFF.

Only one count was recorded for this clone. V and J are TRBV5-1 and TRBJ1-2; D is undetermined. With 1 base removed from V and 0 bases from J, the gap between germline ends came to 4 bases. The CDR3 loop spans 13 amino acids. Germline CDR1 SGHRS, CDR2 YFSETQ. CDR3 sequence reads: CASSLYTNYGYTF. DNA for the CDR3: TGCGCCAGCAGCTTGTACACTAACTATGGCTACACCTTC.

V is TRBV4-1 and J is TRBJ1-6; D may be TRBD1 (6 bases). Germline-derived CDR1 and CDR2 are MGHRA and YSYEKL. The CDR3 is 20 amino acids. V lost 5 bases to trimming and J lost 0 bases, with 23 bases between them. CDR3 in amino acids: CASSTTPTTQGHSYNSPLHF. Here the CDR3 DNA reads TGCGCCAGCAGCACAACTCCGACCACACAGGGCCACTCCTATAATTCACCCCTCCACTTT.

V is TRBV7-2 and J is TRBJ2-7; tentative D call: TRBD1 (6 bases). V lost 1 base and J 0 bases, leaving 13 bases between the germline ends. The CDR3 totals 16 residues. Per germline, CDR1 SGHTA and CDR2 FQGNSA. CDR3 loop: CASSLGGTISSYEQYF. CDR3 bases: TGTGCCAGCAGCTTAGGGGGGACAATTAGCTCCTACGAGCAGTACTTC.